These T cell receptor beta chains were read from a single sample in a study of T cells in narcolepsy. The data were produced by immunoSEQ multiplex PCR, yet TCRdb's version contains in-frame clones alone and is incomplete. Of about 30,000 clones listed, roughly four fifths are singletons. The sample taken for sequencing was CD45RA- memory CD4+ T cells from PBMCs. The receptors were gathered from a human donor with narcolepsy. CDR3s include the opening cysteine and the closing phenylalanine or tryptophan. The D gene is left open where the match is weak. Clone sizes are given selectively: once, few, many, or a class where the clone is expanded.

V: TRBV19; D: -; size: -; J: TRBJ1-2; CDR3: CASSSRGAYGYTF; DNA: TGTGCCAGTAGTTCCCGGGGGGCCTATGGCTACACCTTC
V: TRBV13; D: -; size: few; J: TRBJ1-1; CDR3: CASSSEWTEAFF; DNA: TGTGCCAGCAGCTCAGAGTGGACTGAAGCTTTCTTT
V: TRBV5-6; D: TRBD2; size: few; J: TRBJ2-5; CDR3: CASSSPPGTSGIQETQYF; DNA: TGTGCCAGCAGTTCACCCCCCGGGACTAGCGGAATTCAAGAGACCCAGTACTTC
V: TRBV2; D: -; size: -; J: TRBJ2-5; CDR3: CASSRYQETQYF; DNA: TGTGCCAGCAGTAGGTATCAAGAGACCCAGTACTTC
V: TRBV9; D: -; size: -; J: TRBJ1-5; CDR3: CASSVRPNDQPQHF; DNA: TGTGCCAGCAGCGTACGGCCTAACGATCAGCCCCAGCATTTT
V: TRBV6-5; D: -; size: -; J: TRBJ2-3; CDR3: CASTLRGLSTDTQYF; DNA: TGTGCCAGCACCCTGCGGGGATTGAGCACAGATACGCAGTATTTT
V: TRBV6-1; D: -; size: -; J: TRBJ2-7; CDR3: CASRMSYEQYF; DNA: TGTGCCAGCAGAATGTCCTACGAGCAGTACTTC
V: TRBV7-2; D: TRBD1; size: -; J: TRBJ1-3; CDR3: CASSLGGQNSGNTIYF; DNA: TGTGCCAGCAGCTTAGGGGGACAGAACTCTGGAAACACCATATATTTT
V: TRBV28; D: TRBD1; size: -; J: TRBJ2-1; CDR3: CASSLFGTGAAAKLNEQFF; DNA: TGTGCCAGCAGTTTATTTGGGACAGGGGCCGCCGCAAAACTCAATGAGCAGTTCTTC
V: TRBV7-6; D: -; size: -; J: TRBJ1-3; CDR3: CASSPHEAGNTIYF; DNA: TGTGCCAGCAGCCCTCACGAGGCGGGAAACACCATATATTTT
V: TRBV18; D: TRBD2; size: -; J: TRBJ2-5; CDR3: CASSPLASGGETQYF; DNA: TGTGCCAGCTCACCATTGGCTAGCGGGGGAGAGACCCAGTACTTC
V: TRBV19; D: -; size: -; J: TRBJ2-1; CDR3: CASSIRPYNEQFF; DNA: TGTGCCAGTAGTATCCGTCCCTACAATGAGCAGTTCTTC
V: TRBV5-6; D: -; size: -; J: TRBJ1-1; CDR3: CASSLVGRNTEAFF; DNA: TGTGCCAGCAGCTTGGTAGGCAGGAACACTGAAGCTTTCTTT
V: TRBV6-5; D: TRBD1; size: -; J: TRBJ1-1; CDR3: CASTTTGGRAFF; DNA: TGTGCCAGCACAACCACAGGGGGCCGAGCTTTCTTT
V: TRBV11-2; D: -; size: few; J: TRBJ2-7; CDR3: CASSLMGYEQYF; DNA: TGTGCCAGCAGCTTAATGGGCTACGAGCAGTACTTC
V: TRBV19; D: -; size: -; J: TRBJ2-1; CDR3: CASSPLNRGGLPQFF; DNA: TGTGCCAGTAGTCCACTTAACAGGGGAGGGTTACCGCAGTTCTTC
V: TRBV18; D: -; size: -; J: TRBJ1-2; CDR3: CASSPASANYGYTF; DNA: TGTGCCAGCTCACCAGCCTCAGCTAACTATGGCTACACCTTC
V: TRBV19; D: -; size: once; J: TRBJ2-4; CDR3: CASSARTDVKNIQYF; DNA: TGTGCCAGTAGTGCCCGGACGGACGTCAAAAACATTCAGTACTTC
V: TRBV27; D: TRBD2; size: -; J: TRBJ2-7; CDR3: CASSTRTSGYEQYF; DNA: TGTGCCAGCAGTACCCGGACTAGCGGCTACGAGCAGTACTTC
V: TRBV5-5; D: TRBD1; size: -; J: TRBJ2-1; CDR3: CASSLGQDNEQFF; DNA: TGTGCCAGCAGCCTGGGACAGGACAATGAGCAGTTCTTC
V: TRBV19; D: -; size: -; J: TRBJ2-2; CDR3: CASRQQGAAGELFF; DNA: TGTGCCAGTAGACAACAGGGTGCGGCCGGGGAGCTGTTTTTT
V: TRBV10-1; D: -; size: -; J: TRBJ2-7; CDR3: CASSGGYEQYF; DNA: TGCGCCAGCAGTGGGGGATACGAGCAGTACTTC
V: TRBV20-1; D: -; size: few; J: TRBJ2-5; CDR3: CSARYGAPVYF; DNA: TGCAGTGCTAGATACGGGGCCCCCGTATACTTC
V: TRBV30; D: TRBD1; size: -; J: TRBJ1-1; CDR3: CAWSRTGAVGAFF; DNA: TGTGCCTGGAGTCGGACAGGGGCGGTGGGAGCTTTCTTT
V: TRBV6-5; D: -; size: -; J: TRBJ2-1; CDR3: CASSRERATSNEQFF; DNA: TGTGCCAGCAGCCGAGAGCGGGCTACTAGCAATGAGCAGTTCTTC
V: TRBV28; D: -; size: -; J: TRBJ1-5; CDR3: CASFGGSEYSNQPQHF; DNA: TGTGCCAGCTTCGGAGGGTCAGAGTATAGCAATCAGCCCCAGCATTTT
V: TRBV28; D: -; size: -; J: TRBJ1-2; CDR3: CASSLSPTSGYTF; DNA: TGTGCCAGCAGTTTATCCCCGACAAGTGGCTACACCTTC
V: TRBV6-5; D: -; size: few; J: TRBJ1-6; CDR3: CASSEGGNSPLHF; DNA: TGTGCCAGCAGCGAAGGGGGTAATTCACCCCTCCACTTT
V: TRBV5-6; D: TRBD1; size: -; J: TRBJ1-6; CDR3: CASSFATGDPQVPLHF; DNA: TGTGCCAGCAGCTTCGCGACAGGGGACCCTCAAGTCCCCCTCCACTTT
V: TRBV5-1; D: TRBD2; size: -; J: TRBJ2-3; CDR3: CASSWIAGGSDTQYF; DNA: TGCGCCAGCAGCTGGATAGCGGGAGGATCCGATACGCAGTATTTT
V: TRBV2; D: -; size: -; J: TRBJ2-7; CDR3: CASSDLQSSYEQYF; DNA: TGTGCCAGCAGTGACCTACAGTCTTCCTACGAGCAGTACTTC
V: TRBV7-9; D: TRBD2; size: -; J: TRBJ2-7; CDR3: CASSPSGGGNYEQYF; DNA: TGTGCCAGCAGCCCTTCGGGCGGGGGAAACTACGAGCAGTACTTC
V: TRBV18; D: TRBD1; size: -; J: TRBJ2-5; CDR3: CASSSGTGWGETQYF; DNA: TGTGCCAGCTCATCCGGGACAGGGTGGGGAGAGACCCAGTACTTC
V: TRBV5-5; D: -; size: -; J: TRBJ1-4; CDR3: CASSLTTQGYEKLFF; DNA: TGTGCCAGCAGCCTAACAACACAGGGATATGAAAAACTGTTTTTT
V: TRBV7-2; D: -; size: -; J: TRBJ1-2; CDR3: CASSPRNGYTF; DNA: TGTGCCAGCAGCCCCCGAAATGGCTACACCTTC
V: TRBV28; D: TRBD1; size: once; J: TRBJ1-3; CDR3: CASSSPLQGASGNTIYF; DNA: TGTGCCAGCAGTTCACCATTACAGGGGGCGTCAGGAAACACCATATATTTT
V: TRBV2; D: TRBD1; size: -; J: TRBJ2-7; CDR3: CASSVQGAAYEQYF; DNA: TGTGCCAGCAGTGTGCAGGGGGCTGCCTACGAGCAGTACTTC
V: TRBV25-1; D: TRBD2; size: -; J: TRBJ2-7; CDR3: CASSDEAGGTYEQYF; DNA: TGTGCCAGCAGTGATGAAGCGGGGGGCACGTACGAGCAGTACTTC
V: TRBV9; D: -; size: -; J: TRBJ2-7; CDR3: CASSVGIYRTDRPYEQYF; DNA: TGTGCCAGCAGCGTAGGAATCTACCGGACAGACAGGCCCTACGAGCAGTACTTC
V: TRBV5-8; D: -; size: -; J: TRBJ1-2; CDR3: CASSLERVRYGYTF; DNA: TGTGCCAGCAGCTTGGAAAGGGTCCGCTATGGCTACACCTTC
V: TRBV7-8; D: -; size: -; J: TRBJ1-2; CDR3: CASSLGQALGGYTF; DNA: TGTGCCAGCAGCTTAGGACAGGCTCTAGGAGGCTACACCTTC
V: TRBV7-2; D: TRBD1; size: -; J: TRBJ2-7; CDR3: CASSSMDRYEQYF; DNA: TGTGCCAGCAGCTCCATGGACAGGTACGAGCAGTACTTC
V: TRBV5-8; D: -; size: few; J: TRBJ2-7; CDR3: CASSFFRDHEQYF; DNA: TGTGCCAGCAGCTTTTTCCGTGACCACGAGCAGTACTTC
V: TRBV5-6; D: -; size: -; J: TRBJ2-2; CDR3: CASSRDTGELFF; DNA: TGTGCCAGCAGCCGGGACACCGGGGAGCTGTTTTTT
V: TRBV6-4; D: -; size: -; J: TRBJ2-7; CDR3: CASSDPEGSKQYF; DNA: TGTGCCAGCAGTGACCCAGAGGGCTCGAAGCAGTACTTC
V: TRBV5-1; D: TRBD1; size: -; J: TRBJ2-5; CDR3: CASSETGGGKTQYF; DNA: TGCGCCAGCAGCGAGACAGGGGGCGGGAAGACCCAGTACTTC
V: TRBV19; D: -; size: -; J: TRBJ2-1; CDR3: CASSIGWETYNEQFF; DNA: TGTGCCAGTAGTATAGGCTGGGAAACCTACAATGAGCAGTTCTTC
V: TRBV6-1; D: -; size: once; J: TRBJ2-1; CDR3: CASTATGINYNEQFF; DNA: TGTGCCAGCACCGCAACCGGGATCAACTACAATGAGCAGTTCTTC
V: TRBV7-9; D: TRBD2; size: -; J: TRBJ2-2; CDR3: CASSLRTGGSKDTGELFF; DNA: TGTGCCAGCAGCCTCAGGACGGGGGGAAGTAAGGACACCGGGGAGCTGTTTTTT
V: TRBV7-8; D: -; size: few; J: TRBJ1-2; CDR3: CASSQGGQGYTF; DNA: TGTGCCAGCAGTCAAGGGGGGCAGGGCTACACCTTC
V: TRBV6-6; D: TRBD1; size: -; J: TRBJ2-1; CDR3: CASTTTGRAYNEQFF; DNA: TGTGCCAGCACTACGACAGGGCGGGCCTACAATGAGCAGTTCTTC
V: TRBV6-1; D: -; size: few; J: TRBJ1-1; CDR3: CASSEGDTGAFF; DNA: TGTGCCAGCAGTGAGGGGGACACGGGGGCTTTCTTT
V: TRBV28; D: -; size: -; J: TRBJ1-1; CDR3: CASSPPAGNTEAFF; DNA: TGTGCCAGCAGTCCCCCGGCCGGGAACACTGAAGCTTTCTTT